The 12 T cell receptor beta chains reported below all come from one sample, sequenced in a study of vaccination and CD4 T cells after COVID-19. Their cognate antigens are unknown. The assay that was used to sequence DNA from cultured CD4+ T cells was the Oncomine TCR Beta short-read assay. TCRdb independently ran MiXCR on the PCR reads; one entry per CDR3 protein. The table has fewer than 12,000 distinct CDR3 sequences, almost 65% seen once; the top ten hold 30% to 40%. The treatment: approximately nine-day PBMC culture with coronavirus spike peptide pools or control peptides (ViraFEST assay). The sample consisted of CD4+ T cells from blood, cultured in vitro. The receptors derive from a human donor who had recovered from COVID-19.

The V gene is TRBV15, the J gene TRBJ1-6, with D possibly TRBD1 on 5 matching bases. The CDR3 runs to 14 residues. Trimming stripped 4 bases from V and 7 bases from J, with 11 bases between. CDR1 is LNHNV, CDR2 YYDKDF, per germline (reference sequence). The CDR3 bases are TGTGCCACCAGCACGGGACGGCTCAATTCACCCCTCCACTTT. Translating gives CATSTGRLNSPLHF.

This clonotype showed up just once. The chain combines TRBV9 with TRBJ2-7; 12 bases map to TRBD1. Germline V gives CDR1 SGDLS, CDR2 YYNGEE. This CDR3 is built from 16 residues. Unmatched junction bases numbered 8, after V lost 0 bases and J lost 7 bases. As DNA, the CDR3 is TGTGCCAGCAGCGTAGGGGCGGGACAGGGGGCGGGGGAGCAGTACTTC. It encodes CASSVGAGQGAGEQYF.

The chain links TRBV6-2 or TRBV6-3 to TRBJ1-6; D call uncertain. The length of the CDR3 is 15 residues. Per germline, CDR1 MNHEY and CDR2 SVGEGT. Deletions cut 2 bases from V and 7 bases from J, with 12 bases between. The CDR3: CASSYVRETNSPLHF. The DNA for the CDR3 is TGTGCCAGCAGTTACGTTCGGGAAACGAATTCACCCCTCCACTTT.

The chain has TRBV6-2 or TRBV6-3 and TRBJ2-7, with 11 bases fitting TRBD2. CDR1 MNHEY and CDR2 SVGEGT come from the germline V gene. Trimming removed 6 bases from V and 5 bases from J; junction bases left unmatched: 6. The CDR3 is 14 amino acids. This chain's CDR3 is CASRRTSGSNEQYF. The CDR3 DNA sequence: TGTGCCAGCAGGCGAACTAGCGGGAGCAACGAGCAGTACTTC.

The chain recombines TRBV7-9 with TRBJ1-2; 9 bases are a match to TRBD1. Germline values: CDR1 SEHNR, CDR2 FQNEAQ (reference sequence). The CDR3 is 13 residues long. J was trimmed by 4 bases and V by 5 bases; bases with no gene match: 2. The CDR3 DNA follows: TGTGCCAGCAGCCAGACAGGGGGCTATGGCTACACCTTC. Amino acid sequence: CASSQTGGYGYTF.

J is TRBJ1-6 and V is TRBV20-1, with D perhaps TRBD1 (6 bases). The V gene lost 2 bases and the J gene lost 0 bases, with 14 bases spanning the gap. This CDR3 is 17 amino acids long. CDR1 and CDR2 from the germline V gene are DFQATT and SNEGSKA (reference sequence). The DNA for the CDR3 is TGCAGTGCTAGACAACAGGGTTTAAGCTCCTATAATTCACCCCTCCACTTT. This translates into CSARQQGLSSYNSPLHF.

The chain couples TRBV20-1 to TRBJ2-5, with D perhaps matching TRBD2 (5 bases). The germline V and J ends were trimmed by 0 bases and 0 bases, with 14 bases remaining between them. The germline V gene encodes CDR1 DFQATT and CDR2 SNEGSKA (reference sequence). This CDR3 has 16 residues. The CDR3 nucleotides are TGCAGTGCTAGAGATCAATGGGCGGGCGACCAAGAGACCCAGTACTTC. Amino acids: CSARDQWAGDQETQYF.

The chain carries TRBV20-1 and TRBJ2-7, with no clear D. Germline V gene sequence: CDR1 DFQATT, CDR2 SNEGSKA (reference sequence). This CDR3 is built from 14 residues. V lost 0 bases and J 0 bases, leaving 9 bases between the germline ends. CDR3 loop: CSARDTTVSYEQYF. The CDR3 DNA reads as TGCAGTGCTAGAGATACGACGGTCTCCTACGAGCAGTACTTC.

The CDR3 DNA reads as TGCAGTGCTAGATCAGCTTACGAGCAGTACTTC. This translates into CSARSAYEQYF. V gene TRBV20-1 combines with J gene TRBJ2-7; D not resolved. The CDR3 covers 11 residues. CDR1 and CDR2 from the germline V gene are DFQATT and SNEGSKA (reference sequence). V shed 2 bases and J shed 4 bases, with 6 bases lying between them.

The genes are TRBV6-1 and TRBJ2-7, with 8 bases matching TRBD1. Germline trimming cut 4 bases from V and 2 bases from J; bases unmatched to any gene: 7. Looked up from germline, CDR1 is MNHNS and CDR2 is SASEGT. The CDR3 extends over 15 amino acids. The chain's CDR3 is CASSAQQGGTYEQYF. The CDR3 DNA is TGTGCCAGCAGTGCACAACAGGGGGGAACCTACGAGCAGTACTTC.

The chain recombines TRBV6-1 with TRBJ2-7; 10 bases agree with TRBD2. Germline V gives CDR1 MNHNS, CDR2 SASEGT. This CDR3 spans 13 amino acids. The ends lost 6 bases at V and 3 bases at J; junction bases unmatched: 2. In DNA form, the CDR3 reads TGTGCCAGCAGCCGGACTAGCGGCTACGAGCAGTACTTC. Its protein is CASSRTSGYEQYF.

DNA of the CDR3: TGCAGTGCTAGAGTTAGCGGGAGGACCTCCCTTACAAATACGCAGTATTTT. This translates into CSARVSGRTSLTNTQYF. The genes are TRBV20-1 and TRBJ2-3, with 10 bases aligning to TRBD2. Germline CDR1 reads DFQATT; CDR2 reads SNEGSKA (reference sequence). The CDR3 is 17 amino acids. V trimming: 1 base; J trimming: 7 bases; junction bases outside the gene matches: 14.